These 27 T cell receptor beta chains were sequenced from one sample in a study of control samples from healthy donors and cancer patients. TCRdb's table, derived via immunoSEQ multiplex PCR, lists solely in-frame clones and lacks some. The sample has about 59,000 clones; about 92% are singletons. Source material: PBMCs. These receptors all come from a man aged 40-49 years with colorectal cancer.

The CDR3 spells CASSPPRGEGRTKNIQYF. The CDR3 DNA reads TGTGCCAGCTCACCACCGAGGGGCGAGGGTCGGACCAAAAACATTCAGTACTTC. This chain connects TRBV18 to TRBJ2-4; D might be TRBD1 or TRBD2, each matching 5 bases. The CDR3 spans 18 residues. The germline CDR1 and CDR2 sequences are KGHSH and LQKENI. The V end was cut by 0 bases, the J end by 2 bases, with 17 bases between.

The chain has TRBV9 and TRBJ2-3; TRBD2 matches 9 bases. V was pared by 10 bases and J by 4 bases, with 19 bases of the junction left unmatched. The CDR3 is 17 residues long. Per the germline V gene, CDR1 is SGDLS and CDR2 is YYNGEE. The CDR3 DNA follows: TGTGCCCGAGGAGGGGCAGAGGGACTAGCCCTGGCAGATACGCAGTATTTT. It specifies CARGGAEGLALADTQYF.

The chain employs TRBV7-9 and TRBJ1-1, with 7 bases matching TRBD1. This CDR3 contains 15 residues. V shed 5 bases, J shed 1 base, and the junction held 7 bases outside the gene matches. CDR1 SEHNR and CDR2 FQNEAQ come from the germline V gene (reference sequence). CDR3 sequence: CASSIRQGGNTEAFF. The CDR3 bases are TGTGCCAGCAGCATCCGACAGGGAGGGAACACTGAAGCTTTCTTT.

This chain links TRBV4-2 with TRBJ1-5; D is unresolved. Germline V CDR1 and CDR2: LGHNA, YNFKEQ. This CDR3 region has 18 residues. V was shortened by 0 bases and J by 2 bases, with 17 bases between the two germline ends. This CDR3 reads CASSQEVRRGTGNQPQHF. The CDR3 DNA sequence: TGTGCCAGCAGCCAAGAGGTCAGGCGGGGTACGGGCAATCAGCCCCAGCATTTT.

The V and J genes are TRBV7-9 and TRBJ2-3; 9 bases are a match to TRBD2. The CDR3 is 15 residues long. Unmatched junction bases numbered 10, after V lost 4 bases and J lost 8 bases. CDR1 SEHNR and CDR2 FQNEAQ come from the germline V gene (reference sequence). For the CDR3, the DNA is TGTGCCAGCAGCTCCTCTCGCGGGGGGGGCTCTACGCAGTATTTT. Its protein product is CASSSSRGGGSTQYF.

V is TRBV5-1 and J is TRBJ1-6, with a possible D match to TRBD1 (6 bases). The CDR3 extends over 16 amino acids. V was clipped by 0 bases and J by 6 bases, with 13 bases between them. Germline CDR1 SGHRS, CDR2 YFSETQ. In DNA form, the CDR3 reads TGCGCCAGCAGCTTGGCCGCAGGGGCAGGTAATTCACCCCTCCACTTT. This gives the protein CASSLAAGAGNSPLHF.

The rearrangement joins TRBV19 to TRBJ2-6; 10 bases are shared with TRBD1. Germline V gene sequence: CDR1 LNHDA, CDR2 SQIVND (reference sequence). V was clipped by 9 bases and J by 1 base; unmatched bases: 3. This CDR3 is built from 15 residues. The CDR3 here is CASGDRGSGANVLTF. CDR3 DNA: TGTGCCAGCGGGGACAGGGGATCTGGGGCCAACGTCCTGACTTTC.

The chain has TRBV3-1 (or the pseudogene TRBV3-2) and TRBJ2-1; possible D gene TRBD2, 6 bases. In germline, CDR1 is LGHDT, CDR2 YNNKEL (reference sequence). Trimming removed 3 bases at V and 6 bases at J, with 18 bases between. The CDR3 loop spans 16 amino acids. CDR3 sequence reads: CASSQPLGGTCNEQFF. CDR3 DNA: TGTGCCAGCAGCCAGCCTCTTGGTGGGACTTGCAATGAGCAGTTCTTC.

This clone occurred a few times. The chain joins TRBV4-3 to TRBJ2-3, with D unclear. V lost 0 bases and J lost 8, with 15 bases in between. The germline gives CDR1 LGHNA, CDR2 YSLEER. The length of the CDR3 is 15 residues. The CDR3 DNA reads TGCGCCAGCAGCCAAGATTATACGTTTTTGAGTACGCAGTATTTT. Translating it yields CASSQDYTFLSTQYF.

The chain has TRBV11-3 and TRBJ2-2, with D hard to call. CDR1 is SGHNT and CDR2 is YENEEA in the germline V gene. CDR3 size: 15 residues. V gave up 5 bases and J gave up 8 bases, with 18 bases separating them. The CDR3 reads CASSPYPSVSGELFF. The CDR3 DNA reads as TGTGCCAGCAGCCCGTACCCCAGTGTCTCGGGGGAGCTGTTTTTT.

This sequence joins TRBV7-3 and TRBJ1-6, with TRBD1 as a possible D gene (6 bases). V gave up 2 bases and J gave up 7 bases, with 6 bases separating them. This CDR3 comprises 13 residues. Germline loops: CDR1 SGHTA, CDR2 FQGTGA. DNA of the CDR3: TGTGCCAGCAGCTTAGGGGGCAATTCACCCCTCCACTTT. Protein product: CASSLGGNSPLHF.

This clone turned up a few times. V gene TRBV5-1 combines with J gene TRBJ2-3; 12 bases agree with TRBD2. V was pared by 4 bases and J by 2 bases, with 8 bases of the junction left unmatched. The germline V gene has CDR1 SGHRS and CDR2 YFSETQ. The CDR3 has 17 amino acids. The CDR3 sequence is CASSSGGLAGTTDTQYF. The CDR3 bases are TGCGCCAGCAGCAGCGGAGGACTAGCGGGGACCACAGATACGCAGTATTTT.

The chain recombines TRBV11-3 with TRBJ1-6; maybe TRBD1 (5 bases). The length of the CDR3 is 14 residues. Deletions cut 1 base from V and 15 bases from J, with 16 bases between. Germline-derived CDR1 and CDR2 are SGHNT and YENEEA. For the CDR3, the DNA is TGTGCCAGCAGCTTAGGCAGACAGACTCCGCACCTCCACTTT. It yields the protein CASSLGRQTPHLHF.

The CDR3 spells CALQTDTYNEQFF. CDR3 nucleotide sequence: TGTGCCCTCCAGACGGATACCTACAATGAGCAGTTCTTC. V gene TRBV30 combines with J gene TRBJ2-1, with unresolved D. The germline CDR1 and CDR2 sequences are GTSNPN and SVGIG (reference sequence). Between the trimmed V and J ends, which lost 8 bases and 2 bases, there was a span of 13 bases. This CDR3 is built from 13 residues. The entire variable domain, with the rest obtained from reference TRBV30 and TRBJ2-1, is as follows: SQTIHQWPATLVQPVGSPLSLECTVEGTSNPNLYWYRQAAGRGLQLLFYSVGIGQISSEVPQNLSASRPQDRQFILSSKKLLLSDSGFYLCALQTDTYNEQFFGPGTRLTVL.

V usage is TRBV18 and J usage is TRBJ2-7; D unclear. The germline gives CDR1 KGHSH, CDR2 LQKENI. The CDR3 is 13 amino acids. V was cut by 3 bases and J by 4 bases, with 10 bases left in between. The chain's CDR3 is CASSPLGAYEQYF. The CDR3 DNA reads TGTGCCAGCTCACCCTTGGGTGCGTACGAGCAGTACTTC. Variable domain in full (rest from reference TRBV18 and TRBJ2-7): NAGVMQNPRHLVRRRGQEARLRCSPMKGHSHVYWYRQLPEEGLKFMVYLQKENIIDESGMPKERFSAEFPKEGPSILRIQQVVRGDSAAYFCASSPLGAYEQYFGPGTRLTVT.

The gene calls are TRBV19 and TRBJ1-1; D may be TRBD1 (5 bases). The germline V gene has CDR1 LNHDA and CDR2 SQIVND (reference sequence). This CDR3 has 15 amino acids. Trimming stripped 5 bases from V and 5 bases from J, with 18 bases between. The DNA for the CDR3 is TGTGCCAGTAGTTGGGGATTGGGGGTACGAACTGAAGCTTTCTTT. Translation: CASSWGLGVRTEAFF.

This sequence joins TRBV7-2 and TRBJ2-1; D might be TRBD2 (5 bases). Trimming removed 3 bases at V and 13 bases at J, with 10 bases between. Germline V gene sequence: CDR1 SGHTA, CDR2 FQGNSA. The CDR3 runs to 11 residues. Written as DNA, the CDR3 is TGTGCCAGCAGCTTCCGGGAAAAACAGTTCTTC. Amino acids: CASSFREKQFF.

The J gene is TRBJ2-2, the V gene TRBV9, with D unclear. Per the germline V gene, CDR1 is SGDLS and CDR2 is YYNGEE. The CDR3 totals 13 residues. The ends were cut back, 2 bases at V and 4 bases at J, with 6 bases in the middle. Here the CDR3 reads CASSVQPTGELFF. CDR3 DNA: TGTGCCAGCAGCGTCCAGCCCACCGGGGAGCTGTTTTTT. Based on the CDR3 plus reference TRBV9 and TRBJ2-2, the full variable domain is DSGVTQTPKHLITATGQRVTLRCSPRSGDLSVYWYQQSLDQGLQFLIQYYNGEERAKGNILERFSAQQFPDLHSELNLSSLELGDSALYFCASSVQPTGELFFGEGSRLTVL.

J is TRBJ1-2 and V is TRBV25-1; 7 nucleotides match TRBD1. The V gene end was trimmed by 5 bases and the J gene end by 7 bases; junction bases not matched to a gene: 10. The CDR3 runs to 14 residues. The germline gives CDR1 MGHDK, CDR2 SYGVNS. CDR3 DNA sequence: TGTGCCAGCAGTACAATTGACAGGGTTGCTGGCTACACCTTC. Amino acid sequence: CASSTIDRVAGYTF.

The chain carries TRBV20-1 and TRBJ1-2; tentative D call: TRBD1 (6 bases). The CDR3 contains 15 residues. CDR1 and CDR2 from the germline V gene are DFQATT and SNEGSKA (reference sequence). V lost 3 bases to trimming and J lost 4 bases, with 18 bases between them. The CDR3 spells CSASGPGAGGYGYTF. The CDR3 DNA is TGCAGTGCTAGTGGCCCGGGGGCTGGTGGCTATGGCTACACCTTC.

The chain combines TRBV5-1 with TRBJ1-1, with 7 bases lining up with TRBD1. The trim removed 3 bases at V and 10 bases at J, leaving 12 bases unmatched. CDR1 is SGHRS and CDR2 is YFSETQ in the germline V gene. CDR3 size: 14 residues. CDR3 nucleotide sequence: TGCGCCAGCAGCTCGATGACAGGGCCCCTGGGAGCTTTCTTT. It codes for CASSSMTGPLGAFF. The full variable domain, its missing parts supplied by reference TRBV5-1 and TRBJ1-1, is KAGVTQTPRYLIKTRGQQVTLSCSPISGHRSVSWYQQTPGQGLQFLFEYFSETQRNKGNFPGRFSGRQFSNSRSEMNVSTLELGDSALYLCASSSMTGPLGAFFGQGTRLTVV.

The rearrangement joins TRBV6-5 to TRBJ1-1; tentatively, D is TRBD1 (6 bases). The CDR3 is 15 residues long. CDR1 and CDR2 (germline): MNHEY, SVGAGI. V was pared by 6 bases and J by 2 bases, with 16 bases between. CDR3 residues: CASRYRVMGNTEAFF. The CDR3 DNA is TGTGCCAGCAGATACAGGGTTATGGGAAACACTGAAGCTTTCTTT.

V and J are TRBV7-2 and TRBJ1-5; 7 bases align to TRBD1. V shed 3 bases and J 6 bases; nucleotides not matched to a gene: 8. Per the germline V gene, CDR1 is SGHTA and CDR2 is FQGNSA. The CDR3 has 15 residues. CDR3 amino acids: CASSFKGAEGQPQHF. CDR3 bases: TGTGCCAGCAGCTTTAAGGGGGCAGAAGGTCAGCCCCAGCATTTT.

The gene calls are TRBV10-1 and TRBJ2-5, with 11 positions matching TRBD1. The CDR3 is 19 amino acids. CDR1 is WNHNN and CDR2 is SYGVQD in the germline V gene (reference sequence). Trimming took 6 bases from V and 3 from J; bases not matched to a gene: 18. The CDR3 reads CASSVYRDRGWEWKETQYF. CDR3 nucleotide sequence: TGCGCCAGCAGCGTATACCGGGACAGGGGGTGGGAATGGAAAGAGACCCAGTACTTC.

The V gene is TRBV2, the J gene TRBJ1-1; 11 nucleotides line up with TRBD1. CDR1 is SNHLY, CDR2 FYNNEI, per germline. V trimming: 7 bases; J trimming: 4 bases; junction bases outside the gene matches: 8. This CDR3 has 15 amino acids. The CDR3 nucleotides are TGTGCCAGCACCGGACAGGGGGCGGATGGCACTGAAGCTTTCTTT. Residues: CASTGQGADGTEAFF.

The V gene is TRBV30, the J gene TRBJ2-1; 9 nucleotides agree with TRBD2. Trimming at V came to 3 bases and at J to 7 bases, leaving 4 bases not matched to a gene. The CDR3 covers 13 residues. CDR1 is GTSNPN and CDR2 is SVGIG in the germline V gene (reference sequence). The CDR3 DNA sequence: TGTGCCTGGAGGCGGGGGGGCGTAAATGAGCAGTTCTTC. Its protein is CAWRRGGVNEQFF.

A single count supports this clone. Here the CDR3 DNA reads TGCGCCACCTACCCGCGGCCGATGGACACTGAAGCTTTCTTT. It translates to CATYPRPMDTEAFF. This chain uses TRBV10-1 with TRBJ1-1; no reliable D call. The CDR3 is 14 residues long. CDR1 and CDR2 from the germline V gene are WNHNN and SYGVQD (reference sequence). V was pared by 10 bases and J by 3 bases, with 18 bases between.